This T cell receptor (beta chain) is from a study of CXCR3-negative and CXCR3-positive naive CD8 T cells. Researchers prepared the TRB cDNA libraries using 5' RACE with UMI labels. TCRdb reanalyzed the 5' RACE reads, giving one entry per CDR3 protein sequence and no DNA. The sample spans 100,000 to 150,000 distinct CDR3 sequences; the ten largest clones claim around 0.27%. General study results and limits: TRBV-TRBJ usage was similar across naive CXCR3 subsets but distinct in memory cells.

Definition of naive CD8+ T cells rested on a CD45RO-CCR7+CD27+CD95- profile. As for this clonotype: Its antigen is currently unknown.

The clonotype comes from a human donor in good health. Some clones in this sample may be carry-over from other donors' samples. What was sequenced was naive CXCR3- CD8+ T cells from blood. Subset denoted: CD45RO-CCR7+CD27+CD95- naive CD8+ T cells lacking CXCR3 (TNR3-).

The CDR3 reads CSVDRLAGVSNEQFF. This rearrangement joins TRBV29-1 to TRBJ2-1; TCRdb lists TRBD2, though no DNA is available to test this call. From germline, CDR1 is SQVTM and CDR2 ANQGSEA. This CDR3 is built from 15 residues.